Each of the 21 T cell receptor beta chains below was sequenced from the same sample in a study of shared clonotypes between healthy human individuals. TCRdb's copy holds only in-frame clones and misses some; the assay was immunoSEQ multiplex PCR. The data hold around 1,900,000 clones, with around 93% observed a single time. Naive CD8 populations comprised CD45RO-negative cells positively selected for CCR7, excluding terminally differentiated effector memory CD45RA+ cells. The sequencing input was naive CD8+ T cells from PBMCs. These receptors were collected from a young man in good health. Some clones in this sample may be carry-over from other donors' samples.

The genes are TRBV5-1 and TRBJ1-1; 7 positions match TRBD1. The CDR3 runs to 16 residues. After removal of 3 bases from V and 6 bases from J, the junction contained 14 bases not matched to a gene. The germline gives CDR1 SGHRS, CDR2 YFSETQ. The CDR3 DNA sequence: TGCGCCAGCAGCTGGAAAGTGACAGGGTCCCGACCTGAAGCTTTCTTT. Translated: CASSWKVTGSRPEAFF. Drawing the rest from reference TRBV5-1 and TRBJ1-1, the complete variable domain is KAGVTQTPRYLIKTRGQQVTLSCSPISGHRSVSWYQQTPGQGLQFLFEYFSETQRNKGNFPGRFSGRQFSNSRSEMNVSTLELGDSALYLCASSWKVTGSRPEAFFGQGTRLTVV.

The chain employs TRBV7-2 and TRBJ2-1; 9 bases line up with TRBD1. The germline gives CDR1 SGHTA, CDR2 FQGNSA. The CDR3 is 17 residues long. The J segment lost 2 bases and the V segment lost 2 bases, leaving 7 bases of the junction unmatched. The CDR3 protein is CASSLTLGQGAYNEQFF. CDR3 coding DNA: TGTGCCAGCAGCTTAACCCTGGGACAGGGCGCCTACAATGAGCAGTTCTTC.

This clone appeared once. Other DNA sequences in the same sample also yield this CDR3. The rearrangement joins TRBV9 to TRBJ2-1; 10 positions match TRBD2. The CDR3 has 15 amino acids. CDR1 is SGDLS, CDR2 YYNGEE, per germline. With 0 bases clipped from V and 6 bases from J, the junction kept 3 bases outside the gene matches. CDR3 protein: CASSVAGTSVNEQFF. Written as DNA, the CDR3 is TGTGCCAGCAGCGTAGCGGGGACTAGCGTCAATGAGCAGTTCTTC.

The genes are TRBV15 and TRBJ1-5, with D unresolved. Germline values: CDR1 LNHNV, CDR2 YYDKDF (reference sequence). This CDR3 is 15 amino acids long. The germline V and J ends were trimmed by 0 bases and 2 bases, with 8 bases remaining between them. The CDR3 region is CATSRDSLGNQPQHF. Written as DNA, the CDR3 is TGTGCCACCAGCAGAGATTCCTTGGGCAATCAGCCCCAGCATTTT.

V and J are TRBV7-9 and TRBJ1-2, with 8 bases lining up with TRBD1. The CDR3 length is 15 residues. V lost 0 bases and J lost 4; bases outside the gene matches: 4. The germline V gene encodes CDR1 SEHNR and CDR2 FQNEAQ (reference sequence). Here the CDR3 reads CASSLATGAFYGYTF. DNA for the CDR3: TGTGCCAGCAGCTTAGCGACAGGGGCATTCTATGGCTACACCTTC.

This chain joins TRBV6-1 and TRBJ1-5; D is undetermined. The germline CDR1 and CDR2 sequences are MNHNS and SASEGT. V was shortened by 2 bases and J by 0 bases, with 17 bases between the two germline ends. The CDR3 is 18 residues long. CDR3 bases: TGTGCCAGCAGTGAATCGGTTGAAGCCTTTTATAGCAATCAGCCCCAGCATTTT. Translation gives CASSESVEAFYSNQPQHF.

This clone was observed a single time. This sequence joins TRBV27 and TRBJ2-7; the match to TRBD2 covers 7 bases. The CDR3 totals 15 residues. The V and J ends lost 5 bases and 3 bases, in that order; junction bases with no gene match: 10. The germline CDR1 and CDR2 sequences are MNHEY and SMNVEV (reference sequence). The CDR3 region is CASSPSGGGNYEQYF. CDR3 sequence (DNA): TGTGCCAGCAGTCCGTCGGGCGGGGGAAACTACGAGCAGTACTTC.

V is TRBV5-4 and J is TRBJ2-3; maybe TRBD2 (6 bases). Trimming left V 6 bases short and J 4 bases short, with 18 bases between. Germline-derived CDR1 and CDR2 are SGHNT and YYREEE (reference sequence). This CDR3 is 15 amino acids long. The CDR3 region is CASTRRGFGADTQYF. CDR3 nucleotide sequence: TGTGCCAGCACGCGCCGGGGGTTTGGCGCAGATACGCAGTATTTT.

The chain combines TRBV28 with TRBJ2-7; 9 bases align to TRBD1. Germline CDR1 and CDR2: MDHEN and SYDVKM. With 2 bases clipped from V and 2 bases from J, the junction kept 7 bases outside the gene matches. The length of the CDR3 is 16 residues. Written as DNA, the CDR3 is TGTGCCAGCAGTTTAGACAGGGGGTTAGCGACCTACGAGCAGTACTTC. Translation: CASSLDRGLATYEQYF.

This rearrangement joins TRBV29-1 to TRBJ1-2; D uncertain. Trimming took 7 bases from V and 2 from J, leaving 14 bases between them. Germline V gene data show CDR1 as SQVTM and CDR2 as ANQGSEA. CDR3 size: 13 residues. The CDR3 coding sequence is TGCAGCGCCGGAGGCACAGAAAACTATGGCTACACCTTC. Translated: CSAGGTENYGYTF.

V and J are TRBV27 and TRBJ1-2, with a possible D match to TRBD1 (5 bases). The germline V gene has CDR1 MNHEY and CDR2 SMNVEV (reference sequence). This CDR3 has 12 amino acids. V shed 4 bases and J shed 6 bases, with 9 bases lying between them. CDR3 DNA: TGTGCCAGCAGTTCCGGAGGGGATGGCTACACCTTC. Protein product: CASSSGGDGYTF.

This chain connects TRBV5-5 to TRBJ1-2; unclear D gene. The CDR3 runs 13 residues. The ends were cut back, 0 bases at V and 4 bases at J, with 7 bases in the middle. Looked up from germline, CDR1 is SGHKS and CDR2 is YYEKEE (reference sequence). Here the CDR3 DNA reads TGTGCCAGCAGCTTGGGTCTCTCCTATGGCTACACCTTC. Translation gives CASSLGLSYGYTF.

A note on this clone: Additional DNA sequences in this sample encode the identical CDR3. CDR3 DNA: TGTGCCAGCAGTCCCAGGACTGAAGCTTTCTTT. Protein sequence: CASSPRTEAFF. The J gene is TRBJ1-1, the V gene TRBV28; D gene uncertain. The CDR3 runs to 11 residues. Germline CDR1 is MDHEN and CDR2 is SYDVKM. V lost 5 bases and J 5 bases, leaving 6 bases between the germline ends.

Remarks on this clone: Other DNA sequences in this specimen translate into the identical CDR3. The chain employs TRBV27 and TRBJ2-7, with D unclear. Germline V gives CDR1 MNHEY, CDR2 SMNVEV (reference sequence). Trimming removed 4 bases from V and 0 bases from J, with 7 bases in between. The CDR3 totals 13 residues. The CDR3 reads CASSYGLSYEQYF. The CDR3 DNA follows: TGTGCCAGCAGTTACGGGCTCTCCTACGAGCAGTACTTC.

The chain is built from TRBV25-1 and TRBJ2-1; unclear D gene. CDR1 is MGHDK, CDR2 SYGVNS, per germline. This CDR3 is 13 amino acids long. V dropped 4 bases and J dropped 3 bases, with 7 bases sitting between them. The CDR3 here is CASSVSYYNEQFF. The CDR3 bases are TGTGCCAGCAGTGTGAGCTACTACAATGAGCAGTTCTTC. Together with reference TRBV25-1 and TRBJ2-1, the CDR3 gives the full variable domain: EADIYQTPRYLVIGTGKKITLECSQTMGHDKMYWYQQDPGMELHLIHYSYGVNSTEKGDLSSESTVSRIRTEHFPLTLESARPSHTSQYLCASSVSYYNEQFFGPGTRLTVL.

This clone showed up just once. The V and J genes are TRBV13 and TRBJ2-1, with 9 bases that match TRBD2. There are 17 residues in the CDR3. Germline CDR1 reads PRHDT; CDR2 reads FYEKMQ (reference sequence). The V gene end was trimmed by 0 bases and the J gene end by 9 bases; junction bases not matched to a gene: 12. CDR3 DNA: TGTGCCAGCAGCTTAGGCCTCAAGTTAGCGGGAGCGATTGAGCAGTTCTTC. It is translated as CASSLGLKLAGAIEQFF.

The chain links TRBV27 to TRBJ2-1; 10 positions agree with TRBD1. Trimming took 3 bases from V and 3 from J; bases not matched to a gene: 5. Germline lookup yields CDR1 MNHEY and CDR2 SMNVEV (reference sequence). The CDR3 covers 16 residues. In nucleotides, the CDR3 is TGTGCCAGCAGTTTTGGGAGGACAGGGGGCTACAATGAGCAGTTCTTC. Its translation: CASSFGRTGGYNEQFF.

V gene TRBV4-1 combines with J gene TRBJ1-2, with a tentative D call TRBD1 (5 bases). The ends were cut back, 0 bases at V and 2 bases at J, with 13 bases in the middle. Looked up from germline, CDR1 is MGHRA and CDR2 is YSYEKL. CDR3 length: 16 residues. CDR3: CASSQDPQGLNYGYTF. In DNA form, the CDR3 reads TGCGCCAGCAGCCAAGACCCCCAGGGTTTAAACTATGGCTACACCTTC.

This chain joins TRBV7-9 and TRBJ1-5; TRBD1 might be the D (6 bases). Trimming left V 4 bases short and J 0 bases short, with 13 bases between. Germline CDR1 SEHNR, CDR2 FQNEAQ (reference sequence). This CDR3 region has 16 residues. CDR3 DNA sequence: TGTGCCAGCAGCTCGCCGACAGGTTATAGCAATCAGCCCCAGCATTTT. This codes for CASSSPTGYSNQPQHF.

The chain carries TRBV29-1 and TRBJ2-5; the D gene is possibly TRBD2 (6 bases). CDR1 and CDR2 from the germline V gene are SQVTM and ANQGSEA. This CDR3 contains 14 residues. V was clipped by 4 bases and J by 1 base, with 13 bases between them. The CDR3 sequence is CSVAGGTIQETQYF. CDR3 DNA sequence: TGCAGCGTTGCGGGCGGGACCATCCAAGAGACCCAGTACTTC.

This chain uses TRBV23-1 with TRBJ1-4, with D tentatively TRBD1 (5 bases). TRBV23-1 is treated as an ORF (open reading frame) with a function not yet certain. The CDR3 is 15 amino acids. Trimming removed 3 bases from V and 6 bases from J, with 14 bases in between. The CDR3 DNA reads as TGCGCCAGCAGTCAGCCGACAGCGAATCATGAAAAACTGTTTTTT. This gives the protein CASSQPTANHEKLFF.